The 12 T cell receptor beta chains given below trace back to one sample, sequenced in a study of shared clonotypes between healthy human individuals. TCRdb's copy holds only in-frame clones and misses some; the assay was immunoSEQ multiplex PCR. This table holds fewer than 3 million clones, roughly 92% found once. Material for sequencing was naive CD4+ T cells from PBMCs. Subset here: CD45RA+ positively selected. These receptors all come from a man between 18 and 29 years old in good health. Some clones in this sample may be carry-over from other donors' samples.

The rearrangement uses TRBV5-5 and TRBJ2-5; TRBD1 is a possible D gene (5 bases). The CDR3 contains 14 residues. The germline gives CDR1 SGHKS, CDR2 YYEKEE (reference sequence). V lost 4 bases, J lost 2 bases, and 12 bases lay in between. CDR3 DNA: TGTGCCAGCAGCAGGGGTTTCAATCAAGAGACCCAGTACTTC. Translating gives CASSRGFNQETQYF.

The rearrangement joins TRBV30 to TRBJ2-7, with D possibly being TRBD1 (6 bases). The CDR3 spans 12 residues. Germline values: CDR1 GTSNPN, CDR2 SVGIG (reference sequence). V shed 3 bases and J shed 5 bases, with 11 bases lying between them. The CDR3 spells CAWRQGGHEQYF. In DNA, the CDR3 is TGTGCCTGGAGACAGGGTGGCCACGAGCAGTACTTC.

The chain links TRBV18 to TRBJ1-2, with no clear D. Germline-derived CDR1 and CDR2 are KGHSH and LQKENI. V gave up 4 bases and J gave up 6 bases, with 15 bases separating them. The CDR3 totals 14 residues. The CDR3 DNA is TGTGCCAGCTCACGAACCACAGAAAGCGATGGCTACACCTTC. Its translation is CASSRTTESDGYTF.

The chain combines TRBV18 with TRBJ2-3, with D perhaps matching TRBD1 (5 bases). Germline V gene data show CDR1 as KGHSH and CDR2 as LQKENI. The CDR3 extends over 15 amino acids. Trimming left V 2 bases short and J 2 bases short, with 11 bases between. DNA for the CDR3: TGTGCCAGCTCACCAGGCCAGGGTATCACAGATACGCAGTATTTT. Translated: CASSPGQGITDTQYF.

The DNA of the CDR3 is TGTGCCAGCAGTCCAGGGGGCGTTATGTCCTACGAGCAGTACTTC. The encoded protein is CASSPGGVMSYEQYF. This chain connects TRBV28 to TRBJ2-7; 8 nucleotides line up with TRBD1. The CDR3 runs to 15 residues. Trimming took 5 bases from V and 1 from J; bases not matched to a gene: 7. Germline assignment: CDR1 MDHEN and CDR2 SYDVKM.

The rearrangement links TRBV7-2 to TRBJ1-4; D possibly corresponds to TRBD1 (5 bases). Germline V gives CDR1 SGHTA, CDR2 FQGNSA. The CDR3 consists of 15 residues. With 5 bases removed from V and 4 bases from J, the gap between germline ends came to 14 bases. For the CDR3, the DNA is TGTGCCAGCAGCGCGACGGGGGGGGTTAATGAAAAACTGTTTTTT. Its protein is CASSATGGVNEKLFF. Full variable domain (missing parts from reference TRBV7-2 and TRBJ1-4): GAGVSQSPSNKVTEKGKDVELRCDPISGHTALYWYRQSLGQGLEFLIYFQGNSAPDKSGLPSDRFSAERTGGSVSTLTIQRTQQEDSAVYLCASSATGGVNEKLFFGSGTQLSVL.

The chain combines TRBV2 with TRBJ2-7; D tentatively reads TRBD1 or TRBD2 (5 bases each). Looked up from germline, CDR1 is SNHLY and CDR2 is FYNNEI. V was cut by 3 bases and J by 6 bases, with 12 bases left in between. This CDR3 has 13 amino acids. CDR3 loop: CASSEVGAGEQYF. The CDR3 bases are TGTGCCAGCAGTGAGGTCGGGGCCGGCGAGCAGTACTTC. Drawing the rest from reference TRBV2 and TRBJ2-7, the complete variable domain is EPEVTQTPSHQVTQMGQEVILRCVPISNHLYFYWYRQILGQKVEFLVSFYNNEISEKSEIFDDQFSVERPDGSNFTLKIRSTKLEDSAMYFCASSEVGAGEQYFGPGTRLTVT.

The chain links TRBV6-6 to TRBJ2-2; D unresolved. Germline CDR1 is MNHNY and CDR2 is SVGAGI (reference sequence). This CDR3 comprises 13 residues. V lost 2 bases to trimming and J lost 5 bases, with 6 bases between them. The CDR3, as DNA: TGTGCCAGCAGTTACCAGATAACCGGGGAGCTGTTTTTT. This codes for CASSYQITGELFF.

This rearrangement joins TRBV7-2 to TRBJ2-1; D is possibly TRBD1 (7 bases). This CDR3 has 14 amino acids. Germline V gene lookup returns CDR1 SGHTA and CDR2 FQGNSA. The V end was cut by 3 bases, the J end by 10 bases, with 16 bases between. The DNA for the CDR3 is TGTGCCAGCAGCTTGGACCCAGGGGGGCTCGAGCAGTTCTTC. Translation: CASSLDPGGLEQFF.

CDR3 amino acids: CASSLRALSGNTIYF. The CDR3 DNA reads TGTGCCAGCAGTTTGAGGGCCCTCTCTGGAAACACCATATATTTT. The V call is TRBV27, the J call TRBJ1-3; no reliable D call. The V gene lost 3 bases and the J gene lost 0 bases, with 9 bases spanning the gap. Germline CDR1 is MNHEY and CDR2 is SMNVEV (reference sequence). This CDR3 is 15 amino acids long.

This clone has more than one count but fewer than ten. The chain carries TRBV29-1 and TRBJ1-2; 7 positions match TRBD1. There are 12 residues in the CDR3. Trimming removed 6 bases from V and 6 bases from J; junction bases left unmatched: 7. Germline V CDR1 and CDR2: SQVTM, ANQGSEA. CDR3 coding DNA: TGCAGCGTGTCCCCGACAGGGAATGGCTACACCTTC. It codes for CSVSPTGNGYTF.

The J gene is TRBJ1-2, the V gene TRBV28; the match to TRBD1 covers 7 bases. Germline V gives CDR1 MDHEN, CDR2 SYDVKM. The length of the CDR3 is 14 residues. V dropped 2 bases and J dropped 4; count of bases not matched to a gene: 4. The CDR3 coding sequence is TGTGCCAGCAGTTTACAGGGGGAGATCTATGGCTACACCTTC. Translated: CASSLQGEIYGYTF.